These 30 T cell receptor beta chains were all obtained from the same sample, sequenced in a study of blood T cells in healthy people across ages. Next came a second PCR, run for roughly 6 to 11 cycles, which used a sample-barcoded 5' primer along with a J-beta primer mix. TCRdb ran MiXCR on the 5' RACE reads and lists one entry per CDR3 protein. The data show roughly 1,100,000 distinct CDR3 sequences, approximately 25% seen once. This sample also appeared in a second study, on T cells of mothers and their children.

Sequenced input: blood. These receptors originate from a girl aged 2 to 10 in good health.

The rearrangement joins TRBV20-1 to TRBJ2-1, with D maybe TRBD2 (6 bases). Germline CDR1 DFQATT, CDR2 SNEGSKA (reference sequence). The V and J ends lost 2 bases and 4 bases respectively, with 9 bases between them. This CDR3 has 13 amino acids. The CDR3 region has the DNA TGCAGTGCTAGATTGGGACTTTACAATGAGCAGTTCTTC. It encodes CSARLGLYNEQFF.

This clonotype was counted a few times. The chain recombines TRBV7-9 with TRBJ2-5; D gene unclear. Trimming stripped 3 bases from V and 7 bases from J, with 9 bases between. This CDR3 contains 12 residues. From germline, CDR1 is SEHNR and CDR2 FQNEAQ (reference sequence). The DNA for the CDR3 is TGTGCCAGCAGCTTCCTCCCGGGGACCCAGTACTTC. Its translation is CASSFLPGTQYF.

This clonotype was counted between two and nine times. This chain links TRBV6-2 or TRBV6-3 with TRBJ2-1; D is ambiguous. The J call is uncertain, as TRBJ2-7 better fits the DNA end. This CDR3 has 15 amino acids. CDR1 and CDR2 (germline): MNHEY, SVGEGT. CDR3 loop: CASSYLSVSVYEQYF. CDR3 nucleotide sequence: TGTGCCAGCAGTTACTTGTCTGTGTCAGTCTACGAGCAGTACTTC.

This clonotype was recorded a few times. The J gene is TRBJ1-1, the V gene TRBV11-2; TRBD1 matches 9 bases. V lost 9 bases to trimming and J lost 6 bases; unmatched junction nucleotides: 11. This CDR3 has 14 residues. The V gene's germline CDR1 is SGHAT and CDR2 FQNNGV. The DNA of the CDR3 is TGTGCCAGTAGACCCGGGACAGGGTGGTCTGAAGCTTTCTTT. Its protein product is CASRPGTGWSEAFF.

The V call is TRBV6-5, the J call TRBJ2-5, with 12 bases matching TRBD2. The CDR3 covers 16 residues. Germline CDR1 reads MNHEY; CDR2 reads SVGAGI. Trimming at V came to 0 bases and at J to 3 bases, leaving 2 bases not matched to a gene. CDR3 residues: CASSYSTSGSEETQYF. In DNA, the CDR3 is TGTGCCAGCAGTTACTCGACTAGCGGGAGTGAAGAGACCCAGTACTTC.

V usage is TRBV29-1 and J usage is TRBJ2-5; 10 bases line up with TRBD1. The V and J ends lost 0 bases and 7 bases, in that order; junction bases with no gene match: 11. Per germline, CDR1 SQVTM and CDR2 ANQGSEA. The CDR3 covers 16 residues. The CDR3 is CSVEDRGQGKRGTQYF. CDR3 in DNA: TGCAGCGTTGAAGATAGGGGACAGGGGAAGAGAGGGACCCAGTACTTC. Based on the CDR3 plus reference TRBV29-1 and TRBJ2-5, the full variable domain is SAVISQKPSRDICQRGTSLTIQCQVDSQVTMMFWYRQQPGQSLTLIATANQGSEATYESGFVIDKFPISRPNLTFSTLTVSNMSPEDSSIYLCSVEDRGQGKRGTQYFGPGTRLLVL.

The CDR3 sequence: CASNPEGWGYTF. The CDR3 nucleotides are TGTGCCAGCAATCCGGAGGGTTGGGGCTACACCTTC. The chain links TRBV2 to TRBJ1-2; D uncertain. Trimming cost V 7 bases and J 8 bases, with 14 bases left between them. Germline lookup yields CDR1 SNHLY and CDR2 FYNNEI. The CDR3 has 12 residues.

The CDR3 nucleotides read TGTGCCAGCAATCTAGACAGTCCAGGCAATCAGCCCCAGCATTTT. As protein: CASNLDSPGNQPQHF. This sequence joins TRBV28 and TRBJ1-5; D perhaps matches TRBD1 (5 bases). Germline CDR1 reads MDHEN; CDR2 reads SYDVKM. This CDR3 is built from 15 residues. V was trimmed by 7 bases and J by 2 bases, leaving 15 bases between them.

CDR3 protein: CASSFVLADYNEQFF. The CDR3 DNA sequence: TGTGCCAGCAGTTTTGTACTAGCGGATTACAATGAGCAGTTCTTC. The chain couples TRBV27 to TRBJ2-1, with 8 bases lining up with TRBD2. The CDR3 is made up of 15 amino acids. In germline, CDR1 is MNHEY, CDR2 SMNVEV (reference sequence). V lost 3 bases and J lost 4; bases outside the gene matches: 5.

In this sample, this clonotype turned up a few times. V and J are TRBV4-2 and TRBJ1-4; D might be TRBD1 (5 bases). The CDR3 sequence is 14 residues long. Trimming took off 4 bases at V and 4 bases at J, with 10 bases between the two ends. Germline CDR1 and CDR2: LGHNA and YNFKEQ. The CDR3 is CASSPRGGNEKLFF. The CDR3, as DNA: TGTGCCAGCAGCCCAAGGGGTGGTAATGAAAAACTGTTTTTT.

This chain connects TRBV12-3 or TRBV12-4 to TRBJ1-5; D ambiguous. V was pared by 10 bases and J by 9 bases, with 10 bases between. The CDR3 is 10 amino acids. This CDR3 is CATVKGPQHF. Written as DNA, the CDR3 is TGTGCCACGGTTAAGGGGCCCCAGCATTTT.

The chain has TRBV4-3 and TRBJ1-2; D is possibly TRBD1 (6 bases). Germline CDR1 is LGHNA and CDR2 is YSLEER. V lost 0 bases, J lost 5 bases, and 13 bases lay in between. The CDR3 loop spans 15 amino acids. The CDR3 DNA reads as TGCGCCAGCAGCCAAGATGCAGGGGAAAGTTATGGCTACACCTTC. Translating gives CASSQDAGESYGYTF.

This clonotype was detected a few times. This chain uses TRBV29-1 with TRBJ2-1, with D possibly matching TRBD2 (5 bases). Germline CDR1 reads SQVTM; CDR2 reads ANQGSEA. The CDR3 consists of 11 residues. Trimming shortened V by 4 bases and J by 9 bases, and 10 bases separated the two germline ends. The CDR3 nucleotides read TGCAGCGTTGGGGGAGAGGGTGAGCAGTTCTTC. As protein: CSVGGEGEQFF.

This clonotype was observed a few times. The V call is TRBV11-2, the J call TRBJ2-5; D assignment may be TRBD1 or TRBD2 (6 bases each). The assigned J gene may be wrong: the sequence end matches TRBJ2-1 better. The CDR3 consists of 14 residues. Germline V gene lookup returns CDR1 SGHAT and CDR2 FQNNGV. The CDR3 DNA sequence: TGTGCCAGCAGCTTCACCGAGGGGGGTCCCGACCAGTTCTTC. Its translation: CASSFTEGGPDQFF.

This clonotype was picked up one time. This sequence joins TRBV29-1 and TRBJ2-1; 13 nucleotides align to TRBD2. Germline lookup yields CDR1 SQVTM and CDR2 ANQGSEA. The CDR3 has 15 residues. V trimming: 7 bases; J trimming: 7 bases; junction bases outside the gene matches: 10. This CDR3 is CSAFPGLAGKNEQFF. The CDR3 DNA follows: TGCAGCGCCTTTCCGGGACTAGCGGGAAAAAATGAGCAGTTCTTC.

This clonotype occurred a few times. This CDR3 is CSVAGAGNQPQHF. As DNA, the CDR3 is TGCAGCGTTGCAGGGGCAGGCAATCAGCCCCAGCATTTT. This chain uses TRBV29-1 with TRBJ1-5, with D possibly TRBD1 on 6 matching bases. The CDR3 has 13 residues. V dropped 4 bases and J dropped 2 bases, with 9 bases sitting between them. CDR1 and CDR2 (germline): SQVTM, ANQGSEA. Variable domain in full (rest from reference TRBV29-1 and TRBJ1-5): SAVISQKPSRDICQRGTSLTIQCQVDSQVTMMFWYRQQPGQSLTLIATANQGSEATYESGFVIDKFPISRPNLTFSTLTVSNMSPEDSSIYLCSVAGAGNQPQHFGDGTRLSIL.

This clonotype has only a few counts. The CDR3 DNA follows: TGTGCCAGCAGCCTTACCGCGAGTAGGGGCTACACCTTC. Translated: CASSLTASRGYTF. This chain connects TRBV11-2 to TRBJ1-2, with D unclear. V lost 5 bases, J lost 8 bases, and 15 bases lay in between. Germline CDR1 SGHAT, CDR2 FQNNGV. The CDR3 loop spans 13 amino acids. Drawing the rest from reference TRBV11-2 and TRBJ1-2, the complete variable domain is EAGVAQSPRYKIIEKRQSVAFWCNPISGHATLYWYQQILGQGPKLLIQFQNNGVVDDSQLPKDRFSAERLKGVDSTLKIQPAKLEDSAVYLCASSLTASRGYTFGSGTRLTVV.

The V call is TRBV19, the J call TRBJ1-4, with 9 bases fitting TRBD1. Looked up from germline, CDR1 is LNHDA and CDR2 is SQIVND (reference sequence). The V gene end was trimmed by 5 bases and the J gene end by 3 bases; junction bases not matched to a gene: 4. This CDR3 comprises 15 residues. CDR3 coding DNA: TGTGCCAGTAGTCCCGGGACAGGGCCTAATGAAAAACTGTTTTTT. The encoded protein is CASSPGTGPNEKLFF.

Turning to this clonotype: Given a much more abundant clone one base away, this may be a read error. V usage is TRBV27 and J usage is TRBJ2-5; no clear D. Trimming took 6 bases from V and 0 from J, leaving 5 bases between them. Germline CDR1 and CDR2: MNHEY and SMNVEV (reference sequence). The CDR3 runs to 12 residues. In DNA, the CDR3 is TGTGCCAGCAGACCGTACCAAGAGACCCAGTACTTC. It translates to CASRPYQETQYF.

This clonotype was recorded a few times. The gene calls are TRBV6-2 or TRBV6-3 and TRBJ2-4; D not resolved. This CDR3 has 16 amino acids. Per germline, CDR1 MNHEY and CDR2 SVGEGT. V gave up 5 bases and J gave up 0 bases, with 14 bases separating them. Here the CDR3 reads CASSGPTALAKNIQYF. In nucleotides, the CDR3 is TGTGCCAGCAGTGGACCGACGGCACTAGCCAAAAACATTCAGTACTTC.

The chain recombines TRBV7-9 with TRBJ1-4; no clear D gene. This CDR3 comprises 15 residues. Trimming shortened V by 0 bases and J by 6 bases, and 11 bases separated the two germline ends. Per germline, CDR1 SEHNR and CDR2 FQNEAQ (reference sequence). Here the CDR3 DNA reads TGTGCCAGCAGCTTAGCTTCCGGTTCGTATGAAAAACTGTTTTTT. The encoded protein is CASSLASGSYEKLFF.

The CDR3 reads CASSFDLHEQYF. The CDR3 nucleotides read TGCGCCAGCAGCTTCGACTTGCACGAGCAGTACTTC. The chain employs TRBV5-1 and TRBJ2-7; the D is unclear. Germline CDR1 is SGHRS and CDR2 is YFSETQ. The CDR3 has 12 residues. The V end lost 2 bases, the J end lost 5 bases, and 8 bases lay between the germline ends.

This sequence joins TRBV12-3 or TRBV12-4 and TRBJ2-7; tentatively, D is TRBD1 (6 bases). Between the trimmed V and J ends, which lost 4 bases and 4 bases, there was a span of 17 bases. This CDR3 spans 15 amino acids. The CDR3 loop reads CASSSPGTPYYEQYF. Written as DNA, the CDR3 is TGTGCCAGCAGTTCCCCCGGGACACCTTATTACGAGCAGTACTTC.

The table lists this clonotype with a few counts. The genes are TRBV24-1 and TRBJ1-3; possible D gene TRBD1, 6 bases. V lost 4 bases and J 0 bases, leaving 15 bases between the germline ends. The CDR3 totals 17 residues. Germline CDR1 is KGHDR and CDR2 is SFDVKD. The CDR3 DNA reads TGTGCCACCAGTGACGGACAGCCGCCTCACTCTGGAAACACCATATATTTT. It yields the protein CATSDGQPPHSGNTIYF.

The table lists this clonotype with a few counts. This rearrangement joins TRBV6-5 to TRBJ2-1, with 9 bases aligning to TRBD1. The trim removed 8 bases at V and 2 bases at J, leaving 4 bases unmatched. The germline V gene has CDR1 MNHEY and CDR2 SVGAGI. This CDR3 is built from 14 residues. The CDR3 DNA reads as TGTGCCAGCGGGGACAGGGACACCTACAATGAGCAGTTCTTC. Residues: CASGDRDTYNEQFF.

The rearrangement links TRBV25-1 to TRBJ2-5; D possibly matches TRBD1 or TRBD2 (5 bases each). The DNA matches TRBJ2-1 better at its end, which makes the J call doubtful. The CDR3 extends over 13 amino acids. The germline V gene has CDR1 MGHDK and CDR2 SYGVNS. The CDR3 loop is CAYSGPGWDEQFF. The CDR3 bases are TGTGCCTACAGCGGTCCAGGGTGGGATGAGCAGTTCTTC.

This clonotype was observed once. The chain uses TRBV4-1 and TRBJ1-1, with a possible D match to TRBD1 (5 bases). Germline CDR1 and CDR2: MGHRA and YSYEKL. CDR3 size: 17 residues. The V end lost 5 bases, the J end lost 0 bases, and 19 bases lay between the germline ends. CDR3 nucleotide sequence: TGCGCCAGCAGCGGAGGGCCGGGGCGTACTATGAACACTGAAGCTTTCTTT. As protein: CASSGGPGRTMNTEAFF.

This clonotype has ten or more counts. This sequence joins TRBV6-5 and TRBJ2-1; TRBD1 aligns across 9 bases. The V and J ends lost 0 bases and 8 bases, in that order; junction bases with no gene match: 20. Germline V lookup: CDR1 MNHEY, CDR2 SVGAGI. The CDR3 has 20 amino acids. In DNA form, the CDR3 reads TGTGCCAGCAGTTACTCGTCGGGACAGGGAGTATCAGGGCTAGCGTATGAGCAGTTCTTC. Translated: CASSYSSGQGVSGLAYEQFF.

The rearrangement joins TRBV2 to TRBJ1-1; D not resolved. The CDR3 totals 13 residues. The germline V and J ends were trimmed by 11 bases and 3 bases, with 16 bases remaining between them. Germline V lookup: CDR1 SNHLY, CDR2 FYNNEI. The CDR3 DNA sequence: TGTGCCCCCAGGCGGGCCCCCGACACTGAAGCTTTCTTT. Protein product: CAPRRAPDTEAFF.

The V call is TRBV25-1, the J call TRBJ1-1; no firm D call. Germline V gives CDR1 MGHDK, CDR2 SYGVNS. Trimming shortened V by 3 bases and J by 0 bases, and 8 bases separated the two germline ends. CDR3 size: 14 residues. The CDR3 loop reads CASSEPRMNTEAFF. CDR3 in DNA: TGTGCCAGCAGTGAGCCTAGGATGAACACTGAAGCTTTCTTT.